Sequencing of this T cell receptor (beta chain) was carried out in a study of T cells in Graves' hyperthyroidism and ophthalmopathy. Researchers amplified the TCR beta CDR3 regions from RNA transcripts. HTBI primers were the set used in a first-round RT-PCR of the TCR CDR3. TCRdb used MiXCR to reprocess the multiplex PCR reads, holding one entry per CDR3 protein. The sample lists hundreds of thousands of distinct CDR3 sequences, around 21% occurring once. General study points: Researchers report that a 13 V-J model separated ophthalmopathy from stable hyperthyroidism.

Comment on this clonotype: What it binds is not known.

Sequenced sample: blood. This clonotype originated in a man younger than 40 with Graves' ophthalmopathy.

The CDR3 nucleotides read TGTGCCAGCACACTGACAGAAGCAACCTACGAGCAGTACTTC. As protein: CASTLTEATYEQYF. The rearrangement joins TRBV6-1 to TRBJ2-7; tentative D call: TRBD1 (5 bases). V was shortened by 7 bases and J by 2 bases, with 15 bases between the two germline ends. This CDR3 has 14 amino acids. Germline CDR1 and CDR2: MNHNS and SASEGT.